This T cell receptor beta chain originates from a study of T-cell reconstitution after alpha-beta-depleted transplantation in children (dated by TCRdb to 2016 to 2017). Background for the entire study: Using TCR repertoire profiling, the study followed T-cell immune reconstitution in a quantitative way in children after TCRalphabeta/CD19-depleted allogeneic hematopoietic cell transplantation.

The CDR3 contains 11 residues, cysteine and phenylalanine counted. Solely the CDR3 DNA is kept, with 33 bases framed from the first base. The germline V gene provides CDR1 SQVTM and CDR2 ANQGSEA. The junction shows trimming of 6 bases on V and 4 bases on J, plus 9 bases between the germline ends. Libraries were made using PCR. Sequencing instrument: Illumina HiSeq 2500. TCR libraries were prepared with molecular barcoding, using unique molecular identifiers to normalize TCRbeta repertoire quantification. TCRdb redid the processing of the public reads, applying fastp at Q25 and MiXCR, and retained in-frame beta chains. Entries are consolidated by CDR3 protein sequence, retaining the most common genes and DNA. The sample table records about 580,000 distinct CDR3 sequences; more than 20% of these occur just once. The top ten clonotypes cover less than 15% of the sample. This clonotype has just a few counts. The antigen it recognizes is unknown. Base quality data are lacking; no much larger clone is found one base away.

What the treatment or condition label conveys for this sample: allogeneic hematopoietic cell transplantation with graft depleted of TCRalphabeta T cells and CD19 B cells. TCRalphabeta/CD19-depleted allogeneic hematopoietic cell grafts were given to the transplant recipients, all of whom were children. Findings and caveats that apply to the study as a whole: In some patients, the high TCRbeta diversity seen at day 60 was put down to recipient T cells and intrathymic progenitors that had survived conditioning. The frequencies of hyperexpanded clones fell over the following months, and after one year, T-cell counts and TCRbeta diversity were mostly attributed to newly produced T cells. The apparently early recovery of alphabetaT-cell counts about two months after transplant reportedly depended on only several hundred rapidly expanded clones that came from non-depleted graft cells.

The sequence came from a boy under three years old who had a stem cell transplant for acute myeloid leukemia, so the T cells may come from the graft donor. The sequencing used PBMCs, mostly from graft donor cells, collected 360 days after TCRalphabeta/CD19-depleted stem cell transplant. Here the chain combines TRBV29-1 and TRBJ2-5, and the D gene may be TRBD1, 6 bases matching. The CDR3 has the sequence CSVGAGETQYF. The DNA sequence follows: TGCAGCGTGGGGGCCGGAGAGACCCAGTACTTC.